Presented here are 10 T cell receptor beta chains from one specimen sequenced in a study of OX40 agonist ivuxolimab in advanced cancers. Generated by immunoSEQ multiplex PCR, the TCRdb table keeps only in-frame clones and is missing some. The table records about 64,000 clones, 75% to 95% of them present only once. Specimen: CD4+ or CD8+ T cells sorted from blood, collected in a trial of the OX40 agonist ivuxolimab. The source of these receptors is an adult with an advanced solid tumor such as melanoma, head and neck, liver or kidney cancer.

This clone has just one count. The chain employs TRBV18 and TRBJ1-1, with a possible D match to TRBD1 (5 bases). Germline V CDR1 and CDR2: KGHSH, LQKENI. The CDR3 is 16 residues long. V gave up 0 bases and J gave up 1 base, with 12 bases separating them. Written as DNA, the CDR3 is TGTGCCAGCTCACCACCGTGGGGGGAATCGAACACTGAAGCTTTCTTT. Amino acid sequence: CASSPPWGESNTEAFF.

CDR3 amino acids: CASSSGIGYGYTF. The CDR3 DNA reads as TGTGCCAGCAGCTCCGGGATTGGCTATGGCTACACCTTC. The chain recombines TRBV5-4 with TRBJ1-2, with no clear D. The CDR3 totals 13 residues. The germline CDR1 and CDR2 sequences are SGHNT and YYREEE (reference sequence). Between the trimmed V and J ends, which lost 3 bases and 4 bases, there was a span of 10 bases.

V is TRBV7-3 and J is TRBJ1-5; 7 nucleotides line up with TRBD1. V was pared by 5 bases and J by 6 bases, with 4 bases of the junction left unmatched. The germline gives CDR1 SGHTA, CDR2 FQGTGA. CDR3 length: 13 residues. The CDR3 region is CASSEDRVQPQHF. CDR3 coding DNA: TGTGCCAGCAGCGAAGACAGGGTTCAGCCCCAGCATTTT.

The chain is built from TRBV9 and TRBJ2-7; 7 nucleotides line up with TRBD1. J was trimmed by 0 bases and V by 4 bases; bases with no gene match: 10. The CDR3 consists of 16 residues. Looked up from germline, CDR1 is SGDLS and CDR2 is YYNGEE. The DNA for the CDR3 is TGTGCCAGCAGCCCGCGACAGGGCCTTTCCTCCTACGAGCAGTACTTC. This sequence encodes CASSPRQGLSSYEQYF.

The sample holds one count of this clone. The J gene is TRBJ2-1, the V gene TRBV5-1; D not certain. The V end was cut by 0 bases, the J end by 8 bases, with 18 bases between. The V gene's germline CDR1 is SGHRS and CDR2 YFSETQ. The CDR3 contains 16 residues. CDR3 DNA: TGCGCCAGCAGCTTGGTATTGGTGGCGCGGTTCGATGAGCAGTTCTTC. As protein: CASSLVLVARFDEQFF.

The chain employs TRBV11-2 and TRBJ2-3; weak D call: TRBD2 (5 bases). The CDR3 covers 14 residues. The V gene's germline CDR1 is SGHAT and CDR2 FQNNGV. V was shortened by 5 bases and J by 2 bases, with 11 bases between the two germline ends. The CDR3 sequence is CASSRIGNTDTQYF. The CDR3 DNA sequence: TGTGCCAGCAGCCGTATCGGGAACACAGATACGCAGTATTTT.

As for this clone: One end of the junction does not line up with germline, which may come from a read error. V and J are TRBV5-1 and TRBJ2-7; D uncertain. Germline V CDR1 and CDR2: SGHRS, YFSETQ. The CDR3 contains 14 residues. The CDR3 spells CASSLGDPSNEQYF. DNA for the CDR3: TGCGCCAGCAGCTTGGGAGATCCCTCCAACGAGCAGTACTTC.

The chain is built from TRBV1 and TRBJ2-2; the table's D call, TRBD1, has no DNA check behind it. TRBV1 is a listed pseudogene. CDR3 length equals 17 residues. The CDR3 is CTSSQERRLGGTGELFF. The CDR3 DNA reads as TGCACCAGCAGCCAAGAAAGGCGCCTAGGGGGCACCGGGGAGCTGTTTTTT.

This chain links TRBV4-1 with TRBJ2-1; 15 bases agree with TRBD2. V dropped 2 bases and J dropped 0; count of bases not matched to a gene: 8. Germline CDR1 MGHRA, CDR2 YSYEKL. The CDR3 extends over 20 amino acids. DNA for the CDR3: TGCGCCAGCAGCCAAACCGGGACTAGCGGGAGGTGGAGCTCCTACAATGAGCAGTTCTTC. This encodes CASSQTGTSGRWSSYNEQFF.

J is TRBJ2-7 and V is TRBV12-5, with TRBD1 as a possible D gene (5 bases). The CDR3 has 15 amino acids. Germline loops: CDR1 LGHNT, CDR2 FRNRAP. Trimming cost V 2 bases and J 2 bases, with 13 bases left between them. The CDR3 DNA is TGTGCTAGTGGTTTGAAGTTAGACAGAACCTACGAGCAGTACTTC. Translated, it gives CASGLKLDRTYEQYF.